Sequencing of this T cell receptor (beta chain) was carried out in a study of CD8 T cells in ankylosing spondylitis. Overall study results and limits: Peripheral blood held disease-linked clones only at relatively low frequency, and these were CD8+. Typical of ankylosing spondylitis blood, it appeared, was a TCR beta motif of about eight highly homologous variants. Reports say disease-linked clones showed up significantly more in matched ankylosing spondylitis synovial fluid.

This clonotype was counted only a few times. What it binds is not known. Germline CDR1 is SGHVS and CDR2 is FQNEAQ. Between the trimmed V and J ends, which lost 2 bases and 3 bases, there was a span of 7 bases. There are 13 residues in the CDR3. Researchers built TCR beta libraries using quantitative 5'-RACE with molecular barcodes. TCRdb reprocessed the 5' RACE reads with MiXCR, giving one entry per CDR3 protein. The sample includes 200,000 to 300,000 distinct CDR3 sequences, 8% to 10% of them seen just once. The rearrangement joins TRBV7-8 to TRBJ2-5, with D maybe TRBD2 (6 bases). This clonotype was sampled from a female donor with ankylosing spondylitis or in good health (not recorded which). Sequenced material: blood, either unsorted or a sorted T cell fraction (not recorded which). In DNA, the CDR3 is TGTGCCAGCAGCTTATGGGGGGAAGAGACCCAGTACTTC. This gives the protein CASSLWGEETQYF.